The entry below describes one TCR beta chain. This clonotype was detected many times. What this receptor recognizes is not known. The sample holds no much larger clone one base away, and base qualities are not on file. Amplification of TCR beta CDR3 regions was carried out from RNA transcripts. A first-round RT-PCR of the TCR CDR3 used the HTBI primer set with the Qiagen OneStep RT-PCR kit. Libraries were constructed in a second round of multiplex PCR, after which size selection and purification were performed. Paired-end sequencing of the libraries was performed with 100 bp reads on an Illumina HiSeq2000. On the authors' methods: SOAPnuke was used to process the raw data, removing reads that contained adapters or uncalled bases, had a mean Phred below 15, or lacked an exact match to the constant primer or identifier. COPE v1.2.5 was used to merge high-quality paired reads, and clonotypes were defined as unique nucleotide sequences. MiTCR v1.1 was used to align clonotypes to the IMGT TRBV, TRBD and TRBJ reference segments. The analysis was restricted to V-J combinations with a frequency above 0.0001, which together covered 99% to 99.2% of the repertoires. The TCS score was defined as the ratio of F50 (clonal expansion) to E x V (chaos), calculated using BLOSUM62-based TCRdist between CDR3 peptides within each V-J. Welch's t-statistics and random forest reduced several hundred V-J features to 13, which were used in a naive Bayes classifier (R e1071). TCRdb reran the public reads through fastp at Q25 and MiXCR, keeping productive beta chains. Under each unique CDR3 protein, matching rows form one entry showing the most common genes and DNA. The authors' filters were not applied to this entry. Here the sample has about 360,000 distinct CDR3 sequences; less than 15% occur a single time. Clones ranked in the top ten supply roughly 9.2% of the sample.

Looking up the germline V gene (reference sequence) yields CDR1 DFQATT and CDR2 SNEGSKA. Including the terminal cysteine and phenylalanine, the CDR3 comprises 15 residues. This entry keeps only the CDR3 DNA: 45 bases, framed from base 1. Trimming accounts for 6 bases at V and 6 bases at J, while the number of junction bases matched to no gene is 13. The source of the sample is a study of T cells in Graves' hyperthyroidism and ophthalmopathy (dated by TCRdb to between 2017 and 2020). About the full investigation: Peripheral blood samples were taken at the time of initial diagnosis, prior to any treatment. In addition, the study compared T-cell repertoires in thyroid tissue and in blood from a handful of Graves' hyperthyroidism patients. The paper describes TCR Vbeta CDR3 sequencing of roughly 130 peripheral blood samples, made up of 43 ophthalmopathy patients, more than 70 hyperthyroidism patients and approximately 17 progressor patients. To identify TCR V-J signatures that set the groups apart, the researchers used a discovery cohort of 100 patients, made up of under 50 with Graves' ophthalmopathy and 55 to 65 with stable Graves' hyperthyroidism. The roughly 100 discovery patients were divided at random into training and test sets in a 7:3 ratio. Prospective prediction of ophthalmopathy was tested in an independent validation cohort of 18 to 20 hyperthyroidism patients and around 16 patients who later progressed to ophthalmopathy. After sampling, hyperthyroidism patients received methimazole starting at 30 mg daily, and ophthalmopathy patients received high-dose intravenous methylprednisolone. Beyond this particular receptor, the publication reports: A 13 V-J signature model separated ophthalmopathy from stable hyperthyroidism, with about 90% sensitivity and 81.08% specificity in cross-validation and 80%/75% in testing. During validation, the model predicted progression to ophthalmopathy a median of about 6.5 months ahead of onset, with more than 60% sensitivity and under 85% specificity. Most expanded thyroid clonotypes (frequency above 0.001) were also detected in blood, a finding suggesting that blood repertoires may reflect thyroid immune responses. No statistical method was used to set the sample size in advance, and investigators knew the group allocation.

A patient counted as having stable Graves' hyperthyroidism if no progression to ophthalmopathy occurred over 18 months of follow-up. The hyperthyroidism patients were between 18 and 65 years old and newly diagnosed, with a disease duration of less than 2 months. The study excluded patients with uncontrolled infections, other autoimmune diseases, pregnancy or lactation. Diagnoses were based on clinical symptoms, serum thyroxine and TRAb, thyroid ultrasound and orbital computed tomography. PBMCs were separated from over 9 ml of fresh peripheral blood using Ficoll-Paque density gradient centrifugation. Trizol reagent was used to extract total RNA, and RNA quality was then checked on an Agilent 2100 Bioanalyzer.

The sample was blood. The clonotype originates from a woman between 18 and 29 years old with Graves' hyperthyroidism. The chain joins TRBV20-1 to TRBJ2-1, with 8 bases aligning to TRBD2. The CDR3: CSALFREGLSNEQFF. The DNA reads as follows: TGCAGTGCCCTTTTTCGGGAGGGCCTCTCCAATGAGCAGTTCTTC.